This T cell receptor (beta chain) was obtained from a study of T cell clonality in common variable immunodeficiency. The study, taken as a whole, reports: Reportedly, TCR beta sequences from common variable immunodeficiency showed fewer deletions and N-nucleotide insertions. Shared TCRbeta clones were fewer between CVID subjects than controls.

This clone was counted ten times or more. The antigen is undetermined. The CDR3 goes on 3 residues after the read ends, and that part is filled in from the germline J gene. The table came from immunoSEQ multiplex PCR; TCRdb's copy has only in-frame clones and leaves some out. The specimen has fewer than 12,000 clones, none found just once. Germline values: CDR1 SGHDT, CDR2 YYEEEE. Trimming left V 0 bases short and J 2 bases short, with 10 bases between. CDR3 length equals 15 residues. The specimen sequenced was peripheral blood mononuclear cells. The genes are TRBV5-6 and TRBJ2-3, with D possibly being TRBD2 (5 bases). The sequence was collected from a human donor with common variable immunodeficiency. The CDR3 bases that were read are TGTGCCAGCAGCTTGGAGGCGGGCTTCACAGATACG. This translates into CASSLEAGFTDT. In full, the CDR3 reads CASSLEAGFTDTQYF. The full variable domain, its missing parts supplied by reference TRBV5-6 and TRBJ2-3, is DAGVTQSPTHLIKTRGQQVTLRCSPKSGHDTVSWYQQALGQGPQFIFQYYEEEERQRGNFPDRFSGHQFPNYSSELNVNALLLGDSALYLCASSLEAGFTDTQYFGPGTRLTVL.